This T cell receptor (beta chain) comes out of a study of T cell responses to AZD1222 COVID-19 vaccine. The method was immunoSEQ multiplex PCR; TCRdb's version includes in-frame clones alone and lacks a portion of them. The sample gives roughly 180,000 clones, around 90% of which show up once; over 1.5% is in the top ten. A word on this clone: The target antigen is unknown.

Findings of the study overall: An increase in Spike-specific TCR breadth and depth was observed after two AZD1222 doses. Mapped onto spike, vaccine-associated CD4 TCRs spanned it and were dominant at 160-218 and 743-854.

Germline V lookup: CDR1 SGDLS, CDR2 YYNGEE. V was trimmed by 2 bases and J by 4 bases, leaving 12 bases between them. CDR3 length equals 14 residues. The sequence came from an adult in good health. This sequence joins TRBV9 and TRBJ1-2, with D maybe TRBD1 (5 bases). The sample consisted of peripheral blood, taken on day 0 of AZD1222 vaccination. CDR3 amino acids: CASSVGDFGYGYTF. The CDR3 coding sequence is TGTGCCAGCAGCGTTGGGGACTTCGGCTATGGCTACACCTTC.